This TCR beta chain was documented in a study of shared clonotypes between healthy human individuals. Trimming took off 3 bases at V and 2 bases at J, with 14 bases between the two ends. Germline assignment: CDR1 MNHNS and CDR2 SASEGT. The CDR3 extends over 16 amino acids. Study-level results: The four-donor shared clonotypes exceeded non-shared clonotypes in generation probability, with non-shared ones scoring lower. Sampling used blood alone; tissue repertoires probably differ.

Measured with immunoSEQ multiplex PCR; TCRdb has only the in-frame clones, and not every one. Among a few million clones listed, 80% to 95% were seen once. The sample holds one count of this clone. The antigen remains unidentified. The sequenced sample was naive CD4+ T cells from PBMCs. Regarding subset: CD45RA+ positively selected. This receptor was obtained from a man between 18 and 35 years old in good health. Some clones in this sample may be carry-over from other donors' samples. The chain carries TRBV6-1 and TRBJ1-5; D call uncertain. Written as DNA, the CDR3 is TGTGCCAGCAGTGAGTGGCCGACTGGGGGCAATCAGCCCCAGCATTTT. Translating it yields CASSEWPTGGNQPQHF.